A single sample is the source of the 7 T cell receptor beta chains below, sequenced in a study of blood T cell repertoires in COVID-19. TCRdb's table, derived via immunoSEQ multiplex PCR, lists solely in-frame clones and lacks some. Counted here are almost 85,000 clones, around 89% occurring once; the ten biggest clones make up more than 0.9%. Sequenced sample: PBMCs or T cells enriched from blood (not recorded which). These receptors all come from a woman aged 50 to 65 with acute COVID-19.

This rearrangement joins TRBV7-9 to TRBJ1-5; 7 nucleotides agree with TRBD1. The CDR3 is made up of 15 amino acids. V shed 5 bases, J shed 2 bases, and the junction held 6 bases outside the gene matches. The germline CDR1 and CDR2 sequences are SEHNR and FQNEAQ (reference sequence). The CDR3 sequence is CASSRADRGNQPQHF. The CDR3 DNA follows: TGTGCCAGCAGCCGAGCCGACAGGGGCAATCAGCCCCAGCATTTT.

This chain joins TRBV7-9 and TRBJ1-3; D gene unclear. In germline, CDR1 is SEHNR, CDR2 FQNEAQ (reference sequence). This CDR3 has 12 residues. The V end lost 8 bases, the J end lost 1 base, and 6 bases lay between the germline ends. CDR3 sequence (DNA): TGTGCCAGCGACTATTCTGGAAACACCATATATTTT. The encoded protein is CASDYSGNTIYF.

The chain carries TRBV7-2 and TRBJ2-5; TRBD2 matches at 11 bases. CDR1 is SGHTA, CDR2 FQGNSA, per germline. The CDR3 length is 17 residues. With V trimmed by 2 bases and J by 5 bases, 10 bases remained unmatched. For the CDR3, the DNA is TGTGCCAGCAGCTTAAGTAATAGCGGGAGGGCGGGGGAGACCCAGTACTTC. Translation gives CASSLSNSGRAGETQYF. Based on the CDR3 plus reference TRBV7-2 and TRBJ2-5, the full variable domain is GAGVSQSPSNKVTEKGKDVELRCDPISGHTALYWYRQSLGQGLEFLIYFQGNSAPDKSGLPSDRFSAERTGGSVSTLTIQRTQQEDSAVYLCASSLSNSGRAGETQYFGPGTRLLVL.

The V and J genes are TRBV7-3 and TRBJ2-2; tentative D call: TRBD2 (6 bases). This CDR3 contains 17 residues. CDR1 and CDR2 from the germline V gene are SGHTA and FQGTGA. Trimming removed 0 bases from V and 0 bases from J, with 11 bases in between. The CDR3 here is CASSLTGPGANTGELFF. The CDR3 DNA is TGTGCCAGCAGCTTAACCGGTCCGGGGGCGAACACCGGGGAGCTGTTTTTT.

The V gene is TRBV19, the J gene TRBJ2-7, with 11 bases identical to TRBD2. V gave up 5 bases and J gave up 3 bases; unmatched junction bases: 12. The CDR3 contains 17 residues. From germline, CDR1 is LNHDA and CDR2 SQIVND (reference sequence). This CDR3 reads CASSPLLILAGGYEQYF. DNA for the CDR3: TGTGCCAGTAGTCCCCTCCTTATCCTAGCGGGAGGCTACGAGCAGTACTTC.

The V call is TRBV27, the J call TRBJ1-2; D unclear. Germline V lookup: CDR1 MNHEY, CDR2 SMNVEV (reference sequence). V was cut by 2 bases and J by 7 bases, with 11 bases left in between. The CDR3 totals 13 residues. The CDR3 sequence is CASSLGRSGGYTF. The CDR3 coding sequence is TGTGCCAGCAGTTTAGGGAGGTCAGGTGGCTACACCTTC.

The chain joins TRBV19 to TRBJ1-4; 9 bases agree with TRBD1. The CDR3 length is 17 residues. J was trimmed by 8 bases and V by 4 bases; bases with no gene match: 14. Germline CDR1 is LNHDA and CDR2 is SQIVND (reference sequence). This CDR3 is CASSTKKSTGGLEKLFF. The CDR3 coding sequence is TGTGCCAGTAGTACAAAAAAGTCGACAGGGGGTTTGGAAAAACTGTTTTTT. The whole variable domain, remainder taken from reference TRBV19 and TRBJ1-4, is DGGITQSPKYLFRKEGQNVTLSCEQNLNHDAMYWYRQDPGQGLRLIYYSQIVNDFQKGDIAEGYSVSREKKESFPLTVTSAQKNPTAFYLCASSTKKSTGGLEKLFFGSGTQLSVL.